The 16 T cell receptor beta chains below were found in one sample sequenced in a study of T cell changes during pregnancy in multiple sclerosis. The repertoire was sequenced with immunoSEQ multiplex PCR; TCRdb's copy has only in-frame clones and lacks some. The sample lists 20,000 to 25,000 clones; about 85% were seen once. This sample comprised CD8+ T cells from peripheral blood mononuclear cells, obtained in the first trimester of pregnancy. These receptors were obtained from a female donor in good health, enrolled as a control in a pregnancy study.

J is TRBJ2-3 and V is TRBV6-1, with TRBD2 matching 10 bases. Germline lookup yields CDR1 MNHNS and CDR2 SASEGT. The trim removed 8 bases at V and 6 bases at J, leaving 11 bases unmatched. The CDR3 totals 15 residues. Written as DNA, the CDR3 is TGTGCCAGCGGCCGACTAGCGGGTGATGACGATACGCAGTATTTT. This sequence encodes CASGRLAGDDDTQYF.

This chain uses TRBV9 with TRBJ2-5, with 9 nucleotides matching TRBD2. V dropped 2 bases and J dropped 2; count of bases not matched to a gene: 4. The CDR3 has 15 amino acids. Germline values: CDR1 SGDLS, CDR2 YYNGEE. In DNA form, the CDR3 reads TGTGCCAGCAGCGTGACTAGCGGAAATCAAGAGACCCAGTACTTC. The encoded protein is CASSVTSGNQETQYF.

The rearrangement links TRBV19 to TRBJ1-6; weak D call: TRBD1 (6 bases). The germline CDR1 and CDR2 sequences are LNHDA and SQIVND (reference sequence). Deletions cut 6 bases from V and 7 bases from J, with 19 bases between. The CDR3 length is 16 residues. In DNA form, the CDR3 reads TGTGCCAGTAGCCGCTCGGGGGGCCAGATCAATTCACCCCTCCACTTT. Protein sequence: CASSRSGGQINSPLHF.

This chain uses TRBV6-6 with TRBJ2-7; 7 bases are a match to TRBD2. With 6 bases clipped from V and 1 base from J, the junction kept 9 bases outside the gene matches. Germline V gene sequence: CDR1 MNHNY, CDR2 SVGAGI (reference sequence). CDR3 length: 15 residues. For the CDR3, the DNA is TGTGCCAGCAGCGAAACTAGCGAACCATCCTACGAGCAGTACTTC. Protein product: CASSETSEPSYEQYF.

The chain couples TRBV6-4 to TRBJ2-6; 9 bases fit TRBD2. The CDR3 runs 16 residues. Germline trimming cut 3 bases from V and 1 base from J; bases unmatched to any gene: 1. The germline CDR1 and CDR2 sequences are MRHNA and SNTAGT. Written as DNA, the CDR3 is TGTGCCAGCAGTGAAACTAGCGGGTCTGGGGCCAACGTCCTGACTTTC. Its protein is CASSETSGSGANVLTF.

There are a few counts of this clone. This chain joins TRBV7-9 and TRBJ1-1; no firm D call. This CDR3 comprises 14 residues. V was pared by 6 bases and J by 6 bases, with 17 bases between. Germline CDR1 reads SEHNR; CDR2 reads FQNEAQ (reference sequence). Written as DNA, the CDR3 is TGTGCCAGCAGACATGACCGGGGTCGGCCTGAAGCTTTCTTT. This translates into CASRHDRGRPEAFF.

V usage is TRBV7-8 and J usage is TRBJ1-5, with 9 bases that match TRBD1. This CDR3 has 21 amino acids. The germline CDR1 and CDR2 sequences are SGHVS and FQNEAQ. V shed 5 bases, J shed 0 bases, and the junction held 20 bases outside the gene matches. CDR3 in DNA: TGTGCCAGCAGCCTTCCCCGGGGGCGGACAGGGGAGGTCTATAGCAATCAGCCCCAGCATTTT. Translated, it gives CASSLPRGRTGEVYSNQPQHF.

This clone was counted between two and nine times. The chain combines TRBV7-9 with TRBJ2-3, with no clear D. The CDR3 covers 13 residues. Trimming took off 5 bases at V and 0 bases at J, with 6 bases between the two ends. Germline V gene lookup returns CDR1 SEHNR and CDR2 FQNEAQ (reference sequence). The CDR3 coding sequence is TGTGCCAGCAGCCTCTCTAGCACAGATACGCAGTATTTT. Its protein product is CASSLSSTDTQYF. The full variable domain, its missing parts supplied by reference TRBV7-9 and TRBJ2-3, is DTGVSQNPRHKITKRGQNVTFRCDPISEHNRLYWYRQTLGQGPEFLTYFQNEAQLEKSRLLSDRFSAERPKGSFSTLEIQRTEQGDSAMYLCASSLSSTDTQYFGPGTRLTVL.

V is TRBV9 and J is TRBJ2-1; 7 bases are shared with TRBD2. This CDR3 has 14 residues. With 8 bases clipped from V and 8 bases from J, the junction kept 13 bases outside the gene matches. Germline loops: CDR1 SGDLS, CDR2 YYNGEE. The CDR3 sequence is CASGDSGQVDEQFF. CDR3 sequence (DNA): TGTGCCAGTGGGGATAGCGGGCAAGTGGATGAGCAGTTCTTC.

This chain joins TRBV27 and TRBJ2-7; TRBD1 might be the D (6 bases). Germline V CDR1 and CDR2: MNHEY, SMNVEV (reference sequence). Trimming removed 7 bases at V and 4 bases at J, with 11 bases between. CDR3 length equals 12 residues. The CDR3 loop is CASKGERYEQYF. The DNA for the CDR3 is TGTGCCAGCAAGGGGGAACGATACGAGCAGTACTTC.

The DNA for the CDR3 is TGTGCCAGCAGCCTTACAGGGGTAAGAACTGAAGCTTTCTTT. Translation gives CASSLTGVRTEAFF. The rearrangement uses TRBV16 and TRBJ1-1; 7 bases line up with TRBD1. Losses at the gene ends were 4 bases for V and 5 bases for J; bases not matched to a gene: 7. This CDR3 spans 14 amino acids. Germline V gives CDR1 KGHSY, CDR2 FQNENV.

V usage is TRBV7-8 and J usage is TRBJ1-1, with D perhaps TRBD1 (5 bases). Germline values: CDR1 SGHVS, CDR2 FQNEAQ. The CDR3 has 14 residues. Trimming cost V 5 bases and J 2 bases, with 12 bases left between them. The CDR3 reads CASSPSGDNTEAFF. CDR3 in DNA: TGTGCCAGCAGCCCATCGGGGGATAACACTGAAGCTTTCTTT.

The chain joins TRBV28 to TRBJ2-3; TRBD2 matches at 12 bases. Germline V gene sequence: CDR1 MDHEN, CDR2 SYDVKM. After removal of 2 bases from V and 4 bases from J, the junction contained 1 base not matched to a gene. CDR3 length: 15 residues. In DNA, the CDR3 is TGTGCCAGCAGTTTACTAGCGGGAGGGTCAGATACGCAGTATTTT. Residues: CASSLLAGGSDTQYF. The full variable domain, rest sourced from reference TRBV28 and TRBJ2-3, is DVKVTQSSRYLVKRTGEKVFLECVQDMDHENMFWYRQDPGLGLRLIYFSYDVKMKEKGDIPEGYSVSREKKERFSLILESASTNQTSMYLCASSLLAGGSDTQYFGPGTRLTVL.

This clone was counted only a few times. The chain couples TRBV10-1 to TRBJ2-1; no firm D call. Trimming left V 5 bases short and J 9 bases short, with 5 bases between. This CDR3 spans 10 amino acids. CDR1 is WNHNN, CDR2 SYGVQD, per germline (reference sequence). CDR3: CASSYIEQFF. The CDR3 DNA follows: TGCGCCAGCAGTTATATTGAGCAGTTCTTC.

J is TRBJ2-7 and V is TRBV4-1; 13 bases are shared with TRBD2. CDR1 MGHRA and CDR2 YSYEKL come from the germline V gene. V shed 2 bases, J shed 4 bases, and the junction held 8 bases outside the gene matches. The CDR3 loop spans 17 amino acids. This CDR3 is CASSQILAGGRKYEQYF. The DNA for the CDR3 is TGCGCCAGCAGCCAAATACTAGCGGGAGGGCGTAAATACGAGCAGTACTTC.

The chain is built from TRBV9 and TRBJ1-6, with D perhaps TRBD1 (5 bases). Germline CDR1 reads SGDLS; CDR2 reads YYNGEE. Trimming stripped 3 bases from V and 0 bases from J, with 7 bases between. This CDR3 has 15 residues. The CDR3 sequence is CASSADSSYNSPLHF. The CDR3 DNA follows: TGTGCCAGCAGCGCCGACAGCTCCTATAATTCACCCCTCCACTTT.